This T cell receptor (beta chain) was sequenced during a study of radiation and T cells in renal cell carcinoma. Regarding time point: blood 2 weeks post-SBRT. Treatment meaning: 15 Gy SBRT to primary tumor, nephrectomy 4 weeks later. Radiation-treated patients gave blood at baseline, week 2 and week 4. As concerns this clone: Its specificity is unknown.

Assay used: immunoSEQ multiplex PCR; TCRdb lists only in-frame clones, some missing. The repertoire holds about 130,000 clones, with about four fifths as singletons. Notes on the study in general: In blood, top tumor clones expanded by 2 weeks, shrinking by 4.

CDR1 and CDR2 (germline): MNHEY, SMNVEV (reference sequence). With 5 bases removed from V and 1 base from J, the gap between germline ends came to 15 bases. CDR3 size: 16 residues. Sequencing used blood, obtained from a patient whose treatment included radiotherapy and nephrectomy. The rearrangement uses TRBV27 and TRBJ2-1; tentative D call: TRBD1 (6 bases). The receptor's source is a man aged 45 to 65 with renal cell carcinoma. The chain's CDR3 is CASSPSQGRSYNEQFF. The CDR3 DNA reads TGTGCCAGCAGTCCATCGCAGGGGCGATCCTACAATGAGCAGTTCTTC.